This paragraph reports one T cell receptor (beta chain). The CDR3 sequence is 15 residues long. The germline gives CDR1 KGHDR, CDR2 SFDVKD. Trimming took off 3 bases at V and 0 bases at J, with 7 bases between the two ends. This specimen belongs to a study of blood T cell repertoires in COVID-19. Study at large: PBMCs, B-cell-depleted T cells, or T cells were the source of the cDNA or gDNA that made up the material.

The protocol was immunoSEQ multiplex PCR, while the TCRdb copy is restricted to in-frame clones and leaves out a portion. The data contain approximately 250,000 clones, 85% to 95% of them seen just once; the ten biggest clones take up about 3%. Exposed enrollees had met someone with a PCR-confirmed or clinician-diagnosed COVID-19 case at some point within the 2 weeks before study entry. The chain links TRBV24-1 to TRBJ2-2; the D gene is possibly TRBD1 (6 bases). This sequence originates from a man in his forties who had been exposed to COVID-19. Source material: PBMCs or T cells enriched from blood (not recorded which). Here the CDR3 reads CATSDTGPNTGELFF. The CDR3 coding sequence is TGTGCCACCAGTGATACAGGGCCGAACACCGGGGAGCTGTTTTTT.